This TCR beta chain was sequenced in a study of T cell changes during pregnancy in multiple sclerosis. The CDR3 is 15 residues long. Germline values: CDR1 MNHEY, CDR2 SVGAGI. Trimming removed 2 bases from V and 4 bases from J, with 14 bases in between. Some clones are missing from TCRdb's copy, which holds only in-frame ones; the method was immunoSEQ multiplex PCR. The repertoire has over 35,000 clones, around 93% of them found once; the top ten carry approximately 0.41%. Sequencing was performed on CD4+ T cells from peripheral blood mononuclear cells, taken in the second trimester of pregnancy. The rearrangement uses TRBV6-5 and TRBJ2-5, with D perhaps TRBD2 (6 bases). This receptor was taken from a female donor with multiple sclerosis, enrolled in a pregnancy study. CDR3 residues: CASSYLRRETETQYF. The DNA for the CDR3 is TGTGCCAGCAGTTACCTCAGGAGGGAGACAGAGACCCAGTACTTC.